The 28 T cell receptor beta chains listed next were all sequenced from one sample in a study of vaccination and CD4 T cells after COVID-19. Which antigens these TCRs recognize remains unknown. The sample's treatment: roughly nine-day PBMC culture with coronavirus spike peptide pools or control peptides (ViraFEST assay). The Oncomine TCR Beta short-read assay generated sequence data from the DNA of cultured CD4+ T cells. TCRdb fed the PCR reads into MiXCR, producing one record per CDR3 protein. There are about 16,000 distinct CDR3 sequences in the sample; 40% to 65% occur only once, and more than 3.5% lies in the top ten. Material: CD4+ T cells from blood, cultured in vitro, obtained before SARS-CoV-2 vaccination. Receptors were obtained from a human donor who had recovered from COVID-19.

The CDR3 spells CASRNYGNTEAFF. The CDR3 DNA reads as TGTGCCAGCAGGAATTACGGGAACACTGAAGCTTTCTTT. The chain recombines TRBV27 with TRBJ1-1; D gene uncertain. This CDR3 spans 13 amino acids. Trimming left V 6 bases short and J 1 base short, with 9 bases between. Germline values: CDR1 MNHEY, CDR2 SMNVEV (reference sequence).

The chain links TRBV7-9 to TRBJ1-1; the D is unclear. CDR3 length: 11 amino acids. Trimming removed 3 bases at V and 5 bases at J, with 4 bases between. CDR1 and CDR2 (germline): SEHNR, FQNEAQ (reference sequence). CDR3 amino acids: CASSLITEAFF. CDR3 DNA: TGTGCCAGCAGCTTGATAACTGAAGCTTTCTTT.

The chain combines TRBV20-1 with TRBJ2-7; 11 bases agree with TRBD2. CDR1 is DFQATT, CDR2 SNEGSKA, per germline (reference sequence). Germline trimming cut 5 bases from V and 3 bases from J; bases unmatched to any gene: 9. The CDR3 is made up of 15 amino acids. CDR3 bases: TGCAGTGCTGGGGGGACTAGCGGACCCATCTACGAGCAGTACTTC. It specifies CSAGGTSGPIYEQYF.

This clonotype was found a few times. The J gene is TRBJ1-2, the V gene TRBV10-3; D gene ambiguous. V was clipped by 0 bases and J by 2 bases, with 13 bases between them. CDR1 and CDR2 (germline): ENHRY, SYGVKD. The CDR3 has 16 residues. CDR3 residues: CAISESMRVTNYGYTF. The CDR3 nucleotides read TGTGCCATCAGTGAGTCGATGAGGGTCACCAACTATGGCTACACCTTC.

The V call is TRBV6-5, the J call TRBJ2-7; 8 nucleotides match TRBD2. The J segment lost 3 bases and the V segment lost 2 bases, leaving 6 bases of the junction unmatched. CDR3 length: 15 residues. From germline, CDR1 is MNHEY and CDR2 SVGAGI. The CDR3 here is CASSYGLAGSYEQYF. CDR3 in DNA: TGTGCCAGCAGTTACGGGCTAGCGGGTAGCTACGAGCAGTACTTC.

The CDR3 DNA follows: TGTGCCAGCAGCTTCGAGGAAGAAGCTTTCTTT. This translates into CASSFEEEAFF. This chain links TRBV11-1 with TRBJ1-1, with no clear D. V lost 3 bases, J lost 8 bases, and 7 bases lay in between. Germline values: CDR1 SGHAT, CDR2 FQDESV (reference sequence). The CDR3 covers 11 residues.

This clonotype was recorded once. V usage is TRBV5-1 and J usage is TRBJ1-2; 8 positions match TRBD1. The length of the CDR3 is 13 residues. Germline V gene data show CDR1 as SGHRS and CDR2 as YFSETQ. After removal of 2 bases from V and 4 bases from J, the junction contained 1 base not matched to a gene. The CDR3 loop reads CASSLQGGYGYTF. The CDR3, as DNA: TGCGCCAGCAGCTTACAGGGGGGCTATGGCTACACCTTC.

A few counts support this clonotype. In DNA, the CDR3 is TGTGCCAGTAGTATGGGGGTTATCGCATCCTTTCAGCCCCAGCATTTT. This encodes CASSMGVIASFQPQHF. V and J are TRBV19 and TRBJ1-5; tentatively, D is TRBD1 (5 bases). V shed 3 bases and J shed 6 bases, with 18 bases lying between them. This CDR3 comprises 16 residues. The germline V gene encodes CDR1 LNHDA and CDR2 SQIVND (reference sequence).

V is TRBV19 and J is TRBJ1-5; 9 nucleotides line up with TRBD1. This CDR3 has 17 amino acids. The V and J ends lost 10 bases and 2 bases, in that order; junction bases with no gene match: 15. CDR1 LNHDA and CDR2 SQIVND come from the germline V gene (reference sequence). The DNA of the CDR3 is TGTGCCACTACGGAGGACAGGGGCGGTAGGGGCAATCAGCCCCAGCATTTT. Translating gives CATTEDRGGRGNQPQHF. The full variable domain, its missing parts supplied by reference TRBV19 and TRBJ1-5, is DGGITQSPKYLFRKEGQNVTLSCEQNLNHDAMYWYRQDPGQGLRLIYYSQIVNDFQKGDIAEGYSVSREKKESFPLTVTSAQKNPTAFYLCATTEDRGGRGNQPQHFGDGTRLSIL.

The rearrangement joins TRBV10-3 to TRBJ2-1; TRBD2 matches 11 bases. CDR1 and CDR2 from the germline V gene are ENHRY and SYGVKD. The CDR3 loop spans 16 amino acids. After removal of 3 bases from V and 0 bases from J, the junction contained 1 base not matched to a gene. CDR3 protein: CAISDSGGASYNEQFF. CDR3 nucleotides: TGTGCCATCAGTGATAGCGGGGGGGCCTCCTACAATGAGCAGTTCTTC.

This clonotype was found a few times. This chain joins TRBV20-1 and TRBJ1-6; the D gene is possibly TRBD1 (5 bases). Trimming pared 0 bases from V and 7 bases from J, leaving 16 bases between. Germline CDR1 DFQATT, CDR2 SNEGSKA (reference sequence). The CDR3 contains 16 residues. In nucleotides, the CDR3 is TGCAGTGCTAGAGAACTCCAGGGATGGGACAATTCACCCCTCCACTTT. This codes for CSARELQGWDNSPLHF.

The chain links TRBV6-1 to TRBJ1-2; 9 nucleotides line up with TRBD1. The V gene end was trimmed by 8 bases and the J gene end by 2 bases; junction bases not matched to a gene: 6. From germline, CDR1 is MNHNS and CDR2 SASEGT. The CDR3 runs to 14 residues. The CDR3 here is CASRAGQGNYGYTF. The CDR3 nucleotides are TGTGCCAGCCGAGCCGGACAGGGGAACTATGGCTACACCTTC.

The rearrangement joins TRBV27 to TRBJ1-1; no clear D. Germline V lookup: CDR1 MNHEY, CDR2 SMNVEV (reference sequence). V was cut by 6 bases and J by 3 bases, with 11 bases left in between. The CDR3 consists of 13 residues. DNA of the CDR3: TGTGCCAGCAGGAATTACGGGGACACTGAAGCTTTCTTT. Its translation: CASRNYGDTEAFF.

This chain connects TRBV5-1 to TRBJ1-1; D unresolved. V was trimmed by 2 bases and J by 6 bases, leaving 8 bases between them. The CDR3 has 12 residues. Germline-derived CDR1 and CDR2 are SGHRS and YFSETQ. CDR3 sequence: CASSFTGAEAFF. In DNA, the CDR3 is TGCGCCAGCAGCTTCACTGGGGCTGAAGCTTTCTTT. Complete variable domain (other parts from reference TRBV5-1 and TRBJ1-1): KAGVTQTPRYLIKTRGQQVTLSCSPISGHRSVSWYQQTPGQGLQFLFEYFSETQRNKGNFPGRFSGRQFSNSRSEMNVSTLELGDSALYLCASSFTGAEAFFGQGTRLTVV.

CDR3 protein: CATSVSGAPNQPQHF. The CDR3 coding sequence is TGTGCCACCAGTGTTTCAGGGGCGCCCAATCAGCCCCAGCATTTT. V and J are TRBV24-1 and TRBJ1-5, with D perhaps TRBD1 (6 bases). This CDR3 region has 15 residues. Germline V lookup: CDR1 KGHDR, CDR2 SFDVKD. Deletions cut 5 bases from V and 3 bases from J, with 13 bases between.

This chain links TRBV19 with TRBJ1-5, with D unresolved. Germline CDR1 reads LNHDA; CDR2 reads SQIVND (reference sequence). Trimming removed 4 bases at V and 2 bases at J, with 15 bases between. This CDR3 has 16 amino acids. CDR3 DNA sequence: TGTGCCAGTAGTAACCCACGCGGTGGGGGCAATCAGCCCCAGCATTTT. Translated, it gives CASSNPRGGGNQPQHF.

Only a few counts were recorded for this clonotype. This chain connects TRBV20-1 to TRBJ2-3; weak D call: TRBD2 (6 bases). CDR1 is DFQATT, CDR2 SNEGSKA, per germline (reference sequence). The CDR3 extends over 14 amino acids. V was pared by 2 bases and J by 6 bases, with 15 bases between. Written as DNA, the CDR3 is TGCAGTGCTAGATGGGGCGGGAAGCCGGATACGCAGTATTTT. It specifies CSARWGGKPDTQYF.

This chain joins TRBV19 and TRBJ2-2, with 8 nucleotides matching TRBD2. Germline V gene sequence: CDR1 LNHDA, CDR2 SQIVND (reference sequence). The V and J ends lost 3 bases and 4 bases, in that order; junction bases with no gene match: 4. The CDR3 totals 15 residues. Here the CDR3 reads CASSIPGGGTGELFF. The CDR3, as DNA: TGTGCCAGTAGTATCCCGGGGGGGGGCACCGGGGAGCTGTTTTTT.

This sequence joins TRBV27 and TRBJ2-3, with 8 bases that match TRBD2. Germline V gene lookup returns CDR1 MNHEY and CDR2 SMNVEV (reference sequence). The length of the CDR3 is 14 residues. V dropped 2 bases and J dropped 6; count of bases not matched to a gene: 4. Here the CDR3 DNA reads TGTGCCAGCAGTTTAGGTAGCGGGACTGATACGCAGTATTTT. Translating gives CASSLGSGTDTQYF.

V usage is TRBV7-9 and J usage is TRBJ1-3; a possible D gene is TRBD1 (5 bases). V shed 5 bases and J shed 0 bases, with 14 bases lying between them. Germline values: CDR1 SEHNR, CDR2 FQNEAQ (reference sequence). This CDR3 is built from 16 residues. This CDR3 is CASSRPQGRSGNTIYF. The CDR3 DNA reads TGTGCCAGCAGCCGCCCTCAGGGCCGCTCTGGAAACACCATATATTTT. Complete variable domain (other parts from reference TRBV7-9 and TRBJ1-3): DTGVSQNPRHKITKRGQNVTFRCDPISEHNRLYWYRQTLGQGPEFLTYFQNEAQLEKSRLLSDRFSAERPKGSFSTLEIQRTEQGDSAMYLCASSRPQGRSGNTIYFGEGSWLTVV.

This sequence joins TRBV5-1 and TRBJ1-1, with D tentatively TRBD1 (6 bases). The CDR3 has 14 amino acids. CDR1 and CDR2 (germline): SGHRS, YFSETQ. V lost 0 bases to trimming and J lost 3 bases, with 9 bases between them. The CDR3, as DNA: TGCGCCAGCAGCTTGGACAGGGCGGACACTGAAGCTTTCTTT. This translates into CASSLDRADTEAFF.

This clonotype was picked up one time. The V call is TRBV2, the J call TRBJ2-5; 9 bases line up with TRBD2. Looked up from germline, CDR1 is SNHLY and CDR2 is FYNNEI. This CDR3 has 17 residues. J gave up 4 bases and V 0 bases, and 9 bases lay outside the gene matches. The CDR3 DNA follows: TGTGCCAGCAGTGAAGCGCTGATAGCGGGAGTATCAGAGACCCAGTACTTC. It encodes CASSEALIAGVSETQYF.

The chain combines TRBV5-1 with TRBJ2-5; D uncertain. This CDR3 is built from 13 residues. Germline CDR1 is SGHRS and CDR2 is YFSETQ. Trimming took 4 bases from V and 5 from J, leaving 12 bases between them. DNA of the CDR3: TGCGCCAGCAGCAGACAATCGGAGGAGACCCAGTACTTC. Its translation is CASSRQSEETQYF.

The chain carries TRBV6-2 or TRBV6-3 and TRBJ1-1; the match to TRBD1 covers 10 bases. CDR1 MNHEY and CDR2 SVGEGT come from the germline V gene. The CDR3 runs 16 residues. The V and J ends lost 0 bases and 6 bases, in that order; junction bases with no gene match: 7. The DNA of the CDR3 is TGTGCCAGCAGTTACTCACCGGGACAGGGGAGAGCTGAAGCTTTCTTT. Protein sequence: CASSYSPGQGRAEAFF.

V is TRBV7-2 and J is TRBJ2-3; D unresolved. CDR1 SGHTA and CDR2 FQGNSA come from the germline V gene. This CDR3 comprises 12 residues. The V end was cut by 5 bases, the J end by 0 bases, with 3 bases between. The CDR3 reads CASSLSTDTQYF. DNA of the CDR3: TGTGCCAGCAGCCTGAGCACAGATACGCAGTATTTT.

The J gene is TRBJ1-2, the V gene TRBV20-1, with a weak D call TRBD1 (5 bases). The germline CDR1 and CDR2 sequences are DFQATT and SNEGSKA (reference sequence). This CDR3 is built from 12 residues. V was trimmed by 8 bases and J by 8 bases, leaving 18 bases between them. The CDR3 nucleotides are TGCAGTACCACGTCAGGGCCAGGAGGCTACACCTTC. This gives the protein CSTTSGPGGYTF.

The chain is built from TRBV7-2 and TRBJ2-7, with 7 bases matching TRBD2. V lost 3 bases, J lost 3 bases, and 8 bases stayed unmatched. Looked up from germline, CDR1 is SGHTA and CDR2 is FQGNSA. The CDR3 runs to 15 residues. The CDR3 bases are TGTGCCAGCAGCTTGGAGGTCGCGGGAGTCTACGAGCAGTACTTC. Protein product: CASSLEVAGVYEQYF.

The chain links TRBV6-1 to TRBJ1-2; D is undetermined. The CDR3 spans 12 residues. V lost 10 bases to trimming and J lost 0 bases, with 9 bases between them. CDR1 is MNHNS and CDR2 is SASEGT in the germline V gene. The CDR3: CATIGTNYGYTF. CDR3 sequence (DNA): TGTGCCACCATAGGGACTAACTATGGCTACACCTTC.